One sample yielded the 27 T cell receptor beta chains listed below, sequenced in a study of Ad26.COV2.S vaccination and SARS-CoV-2 variants. Treatment in this sample: about 20 received Ad26.COV2.S at low or high dose, single or two shots; a few received placebo; per-sample allocation not given. Vaccine and placebo recipients were sampled on day 63 after the first injection. TCRdb keeps only in-frame clones here, not all; method: immunoSEQ multiplex PCR. The table has about 430,000 clones, roughly 90% seen once. The source material was peripheral blood, sampled in a trial of Ad26.COV2.S vaccine versus placebo. These receptors were obtained from a person aged 18 to 59 who received the Ad26.COV2.S COVID-19 vaccine or a placebo.

CDR3 residues: CATSRTGGRDEQFF. CDR3 coding DNA: TGTGCCACCAGTCGGACAGGGGGCCGCGATGAGCAGTTCTTC. The J gene is TRBJ2-1, the V gene TRBV24-1; 11 positions agree with TRBD1. The CDR3 length is 14 residues. Germline V lookup: CDR1 KGHDR, CDR2 SFDVKD. J gave up 8 bases and V 6 bases, and 5 bases lay outside the gene matches.

The chain couples TRBV28 to TRBJ1-1, with 9 bases lining up with TRBD1. Germline V gives CDR1 MDHEN, CDR2 SYDVKM. The CDR3 spans 15 residues. V was clipped by 3 bases and J by 1 base; unmatched bases: 3. The CDR3 nucleotides read TGTGCCAGCAGTTTTGACAGGGGGAAGAACACTGAAGCTTTCTTT. Protein sequence: CASSFDRGKNTEAFF.

The chain combines TRBV21-1 with TRBJ1-2. TRBV21-1 is described as a pseudogene. The CDR3 is 12 amino acids. CDR3 bases: TGTGCCAGCAGCTCGCACTTCTATGGCTACACCTTC. Residues: CASSSHFYGYTF.

This chain links TRBV5-1 with TRBJ2-3; 10 bases align to TRBD2. CDR3 length: 17 amino acids. Germline V gene lookup returns CDR1 SGHRS and CDR2 YFSETQ. V dropped 2 bases and J dropped 0; count of bases not matched to a gene: 6. CDR3 loop: CASSFLTSGVSTDTQYF. As DNA, the CDR3 is TGCGCCAGCAGCTTTCTTACTAGCGGGGTTAGCACAGATACGCAGTATTTT.

The chain is built from TRBV24-1 and TRBJ2-2; 8 positions match TRBD1. Trimming removed 7 bases from V and 3 bases from J; junction bases left unmatched: 6. The germline CDR1 and CDR2 sequences are KGHDR and SFDVKD. This CDR3 spans 15 amino acids. The CDR3 DNA reads as TGTGCCACCAGCGGACAGGGCCTTTACACCGGGGAGCTGTTTTTT. This codes for CATSGQGLYTGELFF.

The CDR3 region is CASSPLLAGVHEQYF. The CDR3 region has the DNA TGTGCCAGCAGCCCCTTACTAGCGGGAGTGCACGAGCAGTACTTC. V gene TRBV11-3 combines with J gene TRBJ2-7, with TRBD2 matching 11 bases. V shed 5 bases and J 5 bases; nucleotides not matched to a gene: 8. Per germline, CDR1 SGHNT and CDR2 YENEEA. The CDR3 has 15 residues.

As to this clone: The sample has other DNA sequences that encode this CDR3 too. The chain recombines TRBV5-1 with TRBJ2-5; D uncertain. V was cut by 4 bases and J by 5 bases, with 9 bases left in between. Germline-derived CDR1 and CDR2 are SGHRS and YFSETQ. The CDR3 runs to 12 residues. The CDR3 is CASSLVGETQYF. For the CDR3, the DNA is TGCGCCAGCAGCCTCGTCGGGGAGACCCAGTACTTC.

This clone was counted once. The V and J genes are TRBV5-8 and TRBJ2-7, with 10 bases identical to TRBD2. With 1 base clipped from V and 5 bases from J, the junction kept 6 bases outside the gene matches. This CDR3 region has 15 residues. The germline CDR1 and CDR2 sequences are SGHTS and YDEGEE. CDR3 in amino acids: CASSLRGTSVNEQYF. CDR3 sequence (DNA): TGTGCCAGCAGCTTGCGCGGGACTAGCGTAAACGAGCAGTACTTC.

A single count supports this clone. The chain couples TRBV2 to TRBJ2-5, with TRBD1 matching over 10 bases. The germline CDR1 and CDR2 sequences are SNHLY and FYNNEI. The junction had 9 bases not matched to a gene; V was cut back by 8 bases and J by 6 bases. The CDR3 is made up of 14 amino acids. The CDR3 DNA is TGTGCCAGCGGGAGGGACAGGGGCATACAGACCCAGTACTTC. This encodes CASGRDRGIQTQYF.

CDR3 region: CASSLAVGATDTQYF. The CDR3 nucleotides read TGTGCCAGCAGCTTGGCCGTTGGGGCCACAGATACGCAGTATTTT. The chain couples TRBV5-4 to TRBJ2-3; perhaps TRBD1 as D (5 bases). The length of the CDR3 is 15 residues. Trimming took off 0 bases at V and 2 bases at J, with 10 bases between the two ends. Germline V gene data show CDR1 as SGHNT and CDR2 as YYREEE (reference sequence). Full variable domain (missing parts from reference TRBV5-4 and TRBJ2-3): ETGVTQSPTHLIKTRGQQVTLRCSSQSGHNTVSWYQQALGQGPQFIFQYYREEENGRGNFPPRFSGLQFPNYSSELNVNALELDDSALYLCASSLAVGATDTQYFGPGTRLTVL.

In its sample, this clone was seen once. This sequence joins TRBV28 and TRBJ1-2, with D unclear. CDR1 is MDHEN, CDR2 SYDVKM, per germline. The CDR3 runs 15 residues. With 6 bases removed from V and 8 bases from J, the gap between germline ends came to 22 bases. The CDR3 DNA sequence: TGTGCCAGCAGCGGCCCCGGACGGAGGCCGGGCGGCTACACCTTC. Protein product: CASSGPGRRPGGYTF.

This clone was seen only once. The CDR3 DNA sequence: TGTGCCAGCAGTCCGGGGGGTTCGGAGCAGTTCTTC. It translates to CASSPGGSEQFF. This chain links TRBV27 with TRBJ2-1; TRBD2 matches 7 bases. This CDR3 spans 12 amino acids. Trimming cost V 5 bases and J 10 bases; bases outside gene matches: 5. Per the germline V gene, CDR1 is MNHEY and CDR2 is SMNVEV (reference sequence).

The chain has TRBV30 and TRBJ2-5, with D perhaps given as TRBD1 or TRBD2 (5 bases each). This CDR3 is 14 amino acids long. Germline lookup yields CDR1 GTSNPN and CDR2 SVGIG (reference sequence). Trimming shortened V by 1 base and J by 2 bases, and 11 bases separated the two germline ends. The CDR3 nucleotides are TGTGCCTGGAGTGCCGGGACGGATCAAGAGACCCAGTACTTC. Its protein product is CAWSAGTDQETQYF.

The rearrangement joins TRBV30 to TRBJ1-2; D ambiguous. The CDR3 extends over 15 amino acids. Per the germline V gene, CDR1 is GTSNPN and CDR2 is SVGIG (reference sequence). Trimming shortened V by 0 bases and J by 4 bases, and 15 bases separated the two germline ends. The CDR3 DNA reads TGTGCCTGGAGTGTGCAGTTAAGGAATATCTATGGCTACACCTTC. Its translation: CAWSVQLRNIYGYTF. Full variable domain (missing parts from reference TRBV30 and TRBJ1-2): SQTIHQWPATLVQPVGSPLSLECTVEGTSNPNLYWYRQAAGRGLQLLFYSVGIGQISSEVPQNLSASRPQDRQFILSSKKLLLSDSGFYLCAWSVQLRNIYGYTFGSGTRLTVV.

The chain carries TRBV11-2 and TRBJ2-2, with D tentatively TRBD2 (6 bases). There are 15 residues in the CDR3. The V end lost 1 base, the J end lost 6 bases, and 12 bases lay between the germline ends. Germline-derived CDR1 and CDR2 are SGHAT and FQNNGV. The CDR3 is CASSLAGSYAGELFF. DNA of the CDR3: TGTGCCAGCAGCTTAGCCGGGAGTTATGCCGGGGAGCTGTTTTTT.

The V call is TRBV20-1, the J call TRBJ2-5; D ambiguous. V dropped 4 bases and J dropped 5 bases, with 8 bases sitting between them. Germline V gene data show CDR1 as DFQATT and CDR2 as SNEGSKA (reference sequence). CDR3 size: 11 residues. The CDR3 region is CSAKIGETQYF. CDR3 bases: TGCAGTGCTAAGATCGGGGAGACCCAGTACTTC.

The chain employs TRBV10-2 and TRBJ2-1, with 7 positions matching TRBD1. This CDR3 contains 14 residues. Germline V gene data show CDR1 as WSHSY and CDR2 as SAAADI. Trimming at V came to 3 bases and at J to 6 bases, leaving 5 bases not matched to a gene. The CDR3 nucleotides read TGCGCCAGCAGTGAACGACAGGGCTTCAATGAGCAGTTCTTC. Amino acid sequence: CASSERQGFNEQFF.

The CDR3 coding sequence is TGTGCCAGCAGTTACTGGGCGGGGGGGGTGGAACTGTTTTTT. Protein: CASSYWAGGVELFF. The chain carries TRBV6-5 and TRBJ1-4; D is perhaps TRBD1 (5 bases). The CDR3 is 14 residues long. V lost 1 base and J 12 bases, leaving 15 bases between the germline ends. The germline V gene has CDR1 MNHEY and CDR2 SVGAGI.

This clone was recorded a few times. The V call is TRBV6-2 or TRBV6-3, the J call TRBJ1-5, with D unresolved. From germline, CDR1 is MNHEY and CDR2 SVGEGT. Deletions cut 0 bases from V and 4 bases from J, with 10 bases between. This CDR3 comprises 15 residues. The CDR3 here is CASSYSTSVNQPQHF. CDR3 coding DNA: TGTGCCAGCAGTTACTCGACGTCAGTGAATCAGCCCCAGCATTTT.

The chain uses TRBV7-3 and TRBJ1-5; the D is unclear. CDR1 SGHTA and CDR2 FQGTGA come from the germline V gene. This CDR3 spans 16 amino acids. The V end lost 4 bases, the J end lost 1 base, and 14 bases lay between the germline ends. The CDR3 is CASSSKHTESNQPQHF. As DNA, the CDR3 is TGTGCCAGCAGCTCCAAGCATACCGAGAGCAATCAGCCCCAGCATTTT.

The gene calls are TRBV20-1 and TRBJ2-1, with TRBD2 matching over 8 bases. Germline V gene data show CDR1 as DFQATT and CDR2 as SNEGSKA (reference sequence). This CDR3 comprises 12 residues. V gave up 3 bases and J gave up 10 bases; unmatched junction bases: 5. The chain's CDR3 is CSASSPSGEQFF. The CDR3, as DNA: TGCAGTGCTAGTTCCCCTAGCGGGGAGCAGTTCTTC.

The genes are TRBV7-9 and TRBJ2-2; D remains unclear. Germline V gene data show CDR1 as SEHNR and CDR2 as FQNEAQ (reference sequence). The germline V and J ends were trimmed by 2 bases and 6 bases, with 13 bases remaining between them. The CDR3 covers 15 residues. CDR3 sequence: CASSLFSVAPGELFF. The DNA of the CDR3 is TGTGCCAGCAGCTTATTTTCAGTGGCTCCCGGGGAGCTGTTTTTT.

The chain carries TRBV28 and TRBJ1-6; D unclear. CDR1 MDHEN and CDR2 SYDVKM come from the germline V gene. Trimming pared 8 bases from V and 5 bases from J, leaving 10 bases between. The CDR3 consists of 13 residues. Here the CDR3 DNA reads TGTGCCAGCCTCTCACCTAATAATTCACCCCTCCACTTT. It encodes CASLSPNNSPLHF. Supplemented by reference TRBV28 and TRBJ1-6, the full variable domain reads DVKVTQSSRYLVKRTGEKVFLECVQDMDHENMFWYRQDPGLGLRLIYFSYDVKMKEKGDIPEGYSVSREKKERFSLILESASTNQTSMYLCASLSPNNSPLHFGNGTRLTVT.

V is TRBV27 and J is TRBJ1-4, with D unresolved. This CDR3 spans 15 amino acids. V was cut by 5 bases and J by 8 bases, with 18 bases left in between. The germline V gene encodes CDR1 MNHEY and CDR2 SMNVEV (reference sequence). The CDR3 sequence: CASSASTTVAEKLFF. The DNA for the CDR3 is TGTGCCAGCAGTGCGTCTACAACGGTGGCGGAAAAACTGTTTTTT.

This clone was counted only a few times. V and J are TRBV4-1 and TRBJ1-1; TRBD1 matches at 7 bases. The CDR3 is 14 residues long. Germline CDR1 MGHRA, CDR2 YSYEKL. V lost 3 bases, J lost 8 bases, and 9 bases stayed unmatched. CDR3 sequence reads: CASSHFGQEGEAFF. CDR3 nucleotide sequence: TGCGCCAGCAGCCATTTCGGACAGGAAGGGGAAGCTTTCTTT.

This chain joins TRBV19 and TRBJ1-1; unclear D gene. The CDR3 sequence is 12 residues long. V shed 5 bases and J shed 1 base, with 5 bases lying between them. CDR1 and CDR2 from the germline V gene are LNHDA and SQIVND (reference sequence). CDR3 region: CASSYPNTEAFF. The CDR3 region has the DNA TGTGCCAGTAGTTACCCGAACACTGAAGCTTTCTTT.

The rearrangement uses TRBV11-2 and TRBJ2-1; D might be TRBD1 (5 bases). The CDR3 loop spans 16 amino acids. Germline V gene lookup returns CDR1 SGHAT and CDR2 FQNNGV. Trimming took off 1 base at V and 6 bases at J, with 16 bases between the two ends. CDR3 in DNA: TGTGCCAGCAGCTTAGTCTGGGGCCTAAGGAGCAATGAGCAGTTCTTC. Its protein product is CASSLVWGLRSNEQFF.